The T cell receptor (beta chain) described here comes from a study of PD-L1 blockade in urothelial cancer. As for the study in general: The authors examined blood 3 weeks (second dose) and 6 weeks after treatment start.

Per-patient samples, pretreatment and on-treatment, numbered 1 to 8. The CDR3 sequence is 14 residues long. V gave up 5 bases and J gave up 1 base, with 11 bases separating them. Germline-derived CDR1 and CDR2 are KGHSH and LQKENI. Spike-ins of synthetic TCR analog templates went into each PCR. Libraries were prepared by immunoSEQ multiplex PCR; TCRdb keeps only in-frame clonotypes and omits some of them. This table holds about 38,000 clones, over 75% found once. The chain employs TRBV18 and TRBJ1-1; no firm D call. The input for sequencing was PBMCs, taken around atezolizumab (anti-PD-L1) treatment. This sequence was found in a man in his sixties with urothelial cancer. CDR3 coding DNA: TGTGCCAGCTCATTTGGTAGCGCGAACACTGAAGCTTTCTTT. The encoded protein is CASSFGSANTEAFF.